The 30 T cell receptor beta chains presented below share a single source sample, sequenced in a study of T cells in localized non-small cell lung cancer. The method was immunoSEQ multiplex PCR; TCRdb's version includes in-frame clones alone and lacks a portion of them. Of about 72,000 clones in the sample, almost 85% were seen once. Material: peripheral blood, obtained before any cancer treatment. The receptor source for this set is an older female donor with stage I lung adenocarcinoma.

The gene calls are TRBV27 and TRBJ2-3; D gene ambiguous. V lost 3 bases and J lost 1, with 8 bases in between. The CDR3 has 14 amino acids. Germline V gives CDR1 MNHEY, CDR2 SMNVEV (reference sequence). The CDR3 DNA reads TGTGCCAGCAGTTTCATCCCAGGCACAGATACGCAGTATTTT. Its translation: CASSFIPGTDTQYF.

The chain is built from TRBV4-1 and TRBJ2-7, with 9 bases aligning to TRBD1. The length of the CDR3 is 15 residues. CDR1 is MGHRA, CDR2 YSYEKL, per germline. With 1 base clipped from V and 5 bases from J, the junction kept 6 bases outside the gene matches. CDR3 residues: CASSQAGTGRDEQYF. The CDR3, as DNA: TGCGCCAGCAGCCAAGCGGGGACAGGGAGAGACGAGCAGTACTTC.

This sequence joins TRBV10-3 and TRBJ2-7; 8 bases map to TRBD1. The V gene end was trimmed by 0 bases and the J gene end by 3 bases; junction bases not matched to a gene: 4. The germline CDR1 and CDR2 sequences are ENHRY and SYGVKD. The CDR3 spans 15 residues. The CDR3 is CAISESKGQDYEQYF. CDR3 coding DNA: TGTGCCATCAGTGAGTCGAAGGGACAGGACTACGAGCAGTACTTC.

The rearrangement links TRBV7-2 to TRBJ2-5; 9 bases agree with TRBD1. From germline, CDR1 is SGHTA and CDR2 FQGNSA. There are 13 residues in the CDR3. V shed 5 bases and J 4 bases; nucleotides not matched to a gene: 2. The CDR3 spells CASSLGQGETQYF. The CDR3, as DNA: TGTGCCAGCAGCCTGGGACAGGGAGAGACCCAGTACTTC.

This sequence joins TRBV9 and TRBJ2-7; a weak D match, TRBD1 (5 bases). V lost 0 bases, J lost 4 bases, and 11 bases lay in between. The CDR3 has 14 residues. Germline CDR1 and CDR2: SGDLS and YYNGEE. As DNA, the CDR3 is TGTGCCAGCAGCGTAGCAGGGAACGCGTACGAGCAGTACTTC. It translates to CASSVAGNAYEQYF.

The chain uses TRBV5-1 and TRBJ2-3, with TRBD2 matching over 14 bases. The ends lost 0 bases at V and 0 bases at J; junction bases unmatched: 6. The CDR3 loop spans 19 amino acids. Per the germline V gene, CDR1 is SGHRS and CDR2 is YFSETQ. The CDR3 DNA reads TGCGCCAGCAGCTTGGGAAGGACTAGCGGGGGGCCTAGCACAGATACGCAGTATTTT. Its translation is CASSLGRTSGGPSTDTQYF.

V gene TRBV9 combines with J gene TRBJ1-5, with D tentatively TRBD1 (5 bases). The V gene's germline CDR1 is SGDLS and CDR2 YYNGEE. V was pared by 0 bases and J by 0 bases, with 7 bases between. The CDR3 runs 15 residues. CDR3 protein: CASSVDGGSNQPQHF. CDR3 DNA sequence: TGTGCCAGCAGCGTAGATGGGGGTAGCAATCAGCCCCAGCATTTT.

The CDR3 here is CASSLVWAGQDTQYF. CDR3 nucleotides: TGCGCCAGCAGCTTGGTTTGGGCCGGGCAAGATACGCAGTATTTT. The V gene is TRBV5-1, the J gene TRBJ2-3, with D hard to call. Germline V lookup: CDR1 SGHRS, CDR2 YFSETQ. This CDR3 region has 15 residues. Trimming removed 0 bases at V and 5 bases at J, with 13 bases between.

On this clone: Within the sample, other DNA sequences also encode this same CDR3. The chain links TRBV6-5 to TRBJ2-7; possibly TRBD2 for D (6 bases). The CDR3 has 15 residues. Germline CDR1 MNHEY, CDR2 SVGAGI. With 0 bases removed from V and 2 bases from J, the gap between germline ends came to 11 bases. CDR3 sequence reads: CASSYSRRGAYEQYF. For the CDR3, the DNA is TGTGCCAGCAGTTACTCCAGGCGGGGAGCCTACGAGCAGTACTTC.

The gene calls are TRBV18 and TRBJ1-1; 8 bases agree with TRBD1. V lost 2 bases, J lost 6 bases, and 8 bases stayed unmatched. The CDR3 extends over 15 amino acids. Germline V gene data show CDR1 as KGHSH and CDR2 as LQKENI. The CDR3 loop is CASSPKDREGAEAFF. CDR3 nucleotides: TGTGCCAGCTCACCAAAGGACAGGGAAGGGGCTGAAGCTTTCTTT.

The V and J genes are TRBV9 and TRBJ1-5, with D possibly TRBD1 on 5 matching bases. With 7 bases removed from V and 1 base from J, the gap between germline ends came to 9 bases. CDR3 length: 13 residues. CDR1 is SGDLS, CDR2 YYNGEE, per germline. The CDR3 DNA reads TGTGCCAGCGGGAGGGGAAGCAATCAGCCCCAGCATTTT. Its protein is CASGRGSNQPQHF. Full variable domain (remainder filled in from reference TRBV9 and TRBJ1-5): DSGVTQTPKHLITATGQRVTLRCSPRSGDLSVYWYQQSLDQGLQFLIQYYNGEERAKGNILERFSAQQFPDLHSELNLSSLELGDSALYFCASGRGSNQPQHFGDGTRLSIL.

The chain is built from TRBV6-1 and TRBJ1-5; D not certain. The germline V gene encodes CDR1 MNHNS and CDR2 SASEGT. The V end lost 5 bases, the J end lost 0 bases, and 11 bases lay between the germline ends. CDR3 length: 15 residues. The CDR3 loop reads CASSTAGYSNQPQHF. The CDR3 nucleotides are TGTGCCAGCAGTACGGCAGGTTATAGCAATCAGCCCCAGCATTTT.

The CDR3 region is CASSFGDIISGNTIYF. CDR3 nucleotides: TGCGCCAGCAGCTTCGGGGACATAATCTCTGGAAACACCATATATTTT. This sequence joins TRBV5-1 and TRBJ1-3, with D possibly being TRBD1 (6 bases). The germline gives CDR1 SGHRS, CDR2 YFSETQ. Trimming took 2 bases from V and 0 from J, leaving 12 bases between them. This CDR3 is 16 amino acids long.

The V and J genes are TRBV7-2 and TRBJ2-1; TRBD2 might be the D (5 bases). CDR3 length: 15 amino acids. The V gene's germline CDR1 is SGHTA and CDR2 FQGNSA. Deletions cut 5 bases from V and 0 bases from J, with 11 bases between. DNA for the CDR3: TGTGCCAGCAGCCGCCGGGGTTTCTCCTACAATGAGCAGTTCTTC. It codes for CASSRRGFSYNEQFF.

This clone was seen only once. This chain links TRBV2 with TRBJ2-7; D unresolved. This CDR3 has 12 residues. The ends were cut back, 7 bases at V and 0 bases at J, with 7 bases in the middle. Germline CDR1 reads SNHLY; CDR2 reads FYNNEI. The CDR3 is CASNVISYEQYF. CDR3 nucleotides: TGTGCCAGCAATGTTATCTCCTACGAGCAGTACTTC.

This chain links TRBV11-3 with TRBJ2-7, with TRBD1 matching over 10 bases. In germline, CDR1 is SGHNT, CDR2 YENEEA. The CDR3 sequence is 15 residues long. The J segment lost 2 bases and the V segment lost 0 bases, leaving 1 base of the junction unmatched. In DNA, the CDR3 is TGTGCCAGCAGCTTAGAGGACAGGGGGGCCTACGAGCAGTACTTC. It yields the protein CASSLEDRGAYEQYF.

This chain connects TRBV5-1 to TRBJ1-2, with D possibly matching TRBD1 (5 bases). Germline CDR1 reads SGHRS; CDR2 reads YFSETQ. V gave up 4 bases and J gave up 5 bases, with 12 bases separating them. The CDR3 contains 13 residues. The CDR3 region has the DNA TGCGCCAGCAGCGAGGGGTCGGGATATGGCTACACCTTC. It is translated as CASSEGSGYGYTF.

This clone was seen once. The CDR3 DNA sequence: TGTGCCAGCCGGACAGGAGACAATGTCTATGGCTACACCTTC. Encoded protein: CASRTGDNVYGYTF. J is TRBJ1-2 and V is TRBV19; 7 bases agree with TRBD1. This CDR3 has 14 amino acids. V lost 9 bases, J lost 4 bases, and 11 bases stayed unmatched. Germline V CDR1 and CDR2: LNHDA, SQIVND (reference sequence).

The chain recombines TRBV6-5 with TRBJ2-1; TRBD2 aligns across 7 bases. The CDR3 is made up of 12 amino acids. Germline V gene lookup returns CDR1 MNHEY and CDR2 SVGAGI. J gave up 7 bases and V 5 bases, and 2 bases lay outside the gene matches. The CDR3 spells CASSNGRNEQFF. CDR3 sequence (DNA): TGTGCCAGCAGTAACGGGAGGAATGAGCAGTTCTTC.

This sequence joins TRBV19 and TRBJ1-2; D ambiguous. Germline loops: CDR1 LNHDA, CDR2 SQIVND (reference sequence). Trimming took off 4 bases at V and 10 bases at J, with 19 bases between the two ends. The CDR3 has 14 residues. CDR3 in amino acids: CASSKAEGRRVYTF. The CDR3 coding sequence is TGTGCCAGTAGTAAGGCAGAGGGCCGGAGAGTCTACACCTTC.

This chain connects TRBV6-1 to TRBJ1-1; D is ambiguous. This CDR3 comprises 15 residues. Germline values: CDR1 MNHNS, CDR2 SASEGT. With 3 bases removed from V and 9 bases from J, the gap between germline ends came to 20 bases. The CDR3 nucleotides read TGTGCCAGCAGTGATAATTCCGGCGGTAATATTAAAGCTTTCTTT. This translates into CASSDNSGGNIKAFF.

This chain joins TRBV6-1 and TRBJ1-5, with D hard to call. Per germline, CDR1 MNHNS and CDR2 SASEGT. Trimming stripped 1 base from V and 2 bases from J, with 6 bases between. This CDR3 spans 14 amino acids. Written as DNA, the CDR3 is TGTGCCAGCAGTGAAGGGCATCGCAATCAGCCCCAGCATTTT. This gives the protein CASSEGHRNQPQHF.

The chain carries TRBV11-2 and TRBJ1-4, with D possibly matching TRBD1 (6 bases). With 5 bases removed from V and 0 bases from J, the gap between germline ends came to 10 bases. The CDR3 loop spans 15 amino acids. In germline, CDR1 is SGHAT, CDR2 FQNNGV. CDR3 coding DNA: TGTGCCAGCAGCCCAAACAGGGCAACTAATGAAAAACTGTTTTTT. Its protein product is CASSPNRATNEKLFF.

This rearrangement joins TRBV21-1 to TRBJ1-4. TRBV21-1 is shown as a pseudogene. The CDR3 has 16 amino acids. CDR3 protein: CASSKRVFSTNEKLFF. The CDR3 bases are TGTGCCAGCAGCAAAAGGGTATTTTCAACTAATGAAAAACTGTTTTTT.

This chain links TRBV6-1 with TRBJ2-7; 13 positions agree with TRBD2. The CDR3 consists of 17 residues. Germline values: CDR1 MNHNS, CDR2 SASEGT. V shed 2 bases, J shed 1 base, and the junction held 5 bases outside the gene matches. This chain's CDR3 is CASSEPSGLAGSYEQYF. The CDR3, as DNA: TGTGCCAGCAGTGAACCTTCGGGACTAGCGGGGTCCTACGAGCAGTACTTC.

The chain carries TRBV27 and TRBJ2-2, with D possibly called TRBD1 or TRBD2 (5 bases each). The V end was cut by 5 bases, the J end by 0 bases, with 22 bases between. CDR3 length equals 19 residues. The germline gives CDR1 MNHEY, CDR2 SMNVEV (reference sequence). The CDR3 region has the DNA TGTGCCAGCAGTCCTTCTGGCAGGGAGCAATCGGCGAACACCGGGGAGCTGTTTTTT. Its translation is CASSPSGREQSANTGELFF.

This clone was picked up one time. CDR3 amino acids: CAISGSSRGDTQYF. The CDR3 region has the DNA TGTGCCATCAGTGGGAGTAGTCGGGGCGATACGCAGTATTTT. The chain has TRBV10-3 and TRBJ2-3; D may be TRBD1 or TRBD2 (5 bases each). CDR3 size: 14 residues. Germline loops: CDR1 ENHRY, CDR2 SYGVKD. The V end was cut by 4 bases, the J end by 6 bases, with 14 bases between.

The chain employs TRBV11-3 and TRBJ2-1; no definite D call. The V end was cut by 4 bases, the J end by 6 bases, with 7 bases between. The germline CDR1 and CDR2 sequences are SGHNT and YENEEA. This CDR3 is built from 12 residues. The CDR3 DNA reads TGTGCCAGCAGCTCGCCAGGCAATGAGCAGTTCTTC. It specifies CASSSPGNEQFF.

The chain joins TRBV2 to TRBJ1-1, with D uncertain. The CDR3 loop spans 11 amino acids. V lost 6 bases and J 8 bases, leaving 10 bases between the germline ends. The germline gives CDR1 SNHLY, CDR2 FYNNEI. CDR3 in DNA: TGTGCCAGCAGGCAGGAGATGGAAGCTTTCTTT. This translates into CASRQEMEAFF. The full variable domain, rest sourced from reference TRBV2 and TRBJ1-1, is EPEVTQTPSHQVTQMGQEVILRCVPISNHLYFYWYRQILGQKVEFLVSFYNNEISEKSEIFDDQFSVERPDGSNFTLKIRSTKLEDSAMYFCASRQEMEAFFGQGTRLTVV.

The chain carries TRBV7-2 and TRBJ1-6; D unresolved. The CDR3 length is 15 residues. The germline V and J ends were trimmed by 1 base and 9 bases, with 13 bases remaining between them. Germline V gene sequence: CDR1 SGHTA, CDR2 FQGNSA. CDR3 DNA: TGTGCCAGCAGCTTAGACGGCCAGATCCGTTCACCCCTCCACTTT. The encoded protein is CASSLDGQIRSPLHF.